These 10 T cell receptor beta chains originate from one sample sequenced in a study of low-dose radiotherapy and immunotherapy resistance in tumors (dated by TCRdb to 2022 to 2024). Sequenced on an Illumina MiniSeq. First-strand cDNA was synthesized with Superscript III and a set of TRAV- and TRBV-specific primers, covering both TCRalpha and TCRbeta chains. TCRs were amplified with Phusion for roughly 20 PCR cycles using a constant-region primer together with the adapter attached to the V primers. Clones were called with MiXCR by TCRdb after fastp trimmed the public reads at Q25, and only in-frame beta chains were retained. Rows merge per CDR3 protein into single entries with the most common DNA and genes. The sample table lists 39,000 or so distinct CDR3 sequences, less than 25% of them with a count of one. About a tenth of the sample belongs to the ten largest clones. The time point label, read with the paper, signifies: after trial treatment. The label giving this sample's treatment or condition can be read as: LDRT plus nivolumab, ipilimumab, low-dose cyclophosphamide and aspirin (RACIN trial).

Here the sequenced sample was PBMCs, taken after low-dose radiotherapy plus immunotherapy. Receptors originate from a female donor with ovarian cancer.

There are many counts of this clonotype. The chain joins TRBV20-1 to TRBJ2-4; 8 positions match TRBD2. After removal of 0 bases from V and 0 bases from J, the junction contained 10 bases not matched to a gene. The CDR3 has 18 amino acids. In germline, CDR1 is DFQATT, CDR2 SNEGSKA (reference sequence). CDR3 in amino acids: CSARDTGPGGLAKNIQYF. CDR3 bases: TGCAGTGCTAGAGATACCGGCCCGGGAGGGCTAGCCAAAAACATTCAGTACTTC.

At least ten counts were recorded for this clonotype. The chain combines TRBV12-3 or TRBV12-4 with TRBJ1-2; D not resolved. V lost 2 bases and J 8 bases, leaving 15 bases between the germline ends. The CDR3 extends over 14 amino acids. The CDR3 spells CASSLNLGGKGYTF. The CDR3 DNA sequence: TGTGCCAGCAGTTTAAACCTGGGAGGAAAAGGCTACACCTTC.

The sample holds many counts of this clonotype. The gene calls are TRBV5-4 and TRBJ2-6, with D perhaps matching TRBD1 or TRBD2 (5 bases each). Germline values: CDR1 SGHNT, CDR2 YYREEE (reference sequence). The V end lost 0 bases, the J end lost 1 base, and 14 bases lay between the germline ends. The CDR3 length is 18 residues. The CDR3 DNA reads as TGTGCCAGCAGCTTGGATCCGGGGCTCGGGTCTGGGGCCAACGTCCTGACTTTC. This encodes CASSLDPGLGSGANVLTF.

This clonotype was counted a few times. A much larger clone is a single base away; this may be a read error. The chain couples TRBV7-9 to TRBJ2-3; D gene ambiguous. The germline V gene encodes CDR1 SEHNR and CDR2 FQNEAQ (reference sequence). The CDR3 contains 15 residues. With 1 base removed from V and 5 bases from J, the gap between germline ends came to 13 bases. The CDR3 loop is CASSLEGTRKDTQYF. The CDR3 bases are TGTGCCAGCAGCTTAGAGGGCACCAGGAAAGATACGCAGTATTTT.

This clonotype was seen ten or more times. The chain couples TRBV7-9 to TRBJ2-3; 8 bases agree with TRBD2. V trimming: 3 bases; J trimming: 2 bases; junction bases outside the gene matches: 4. The CDR3 has 15 amino acids. Per germline, CDR1 SEHNR and CDR2 FQNEAQ (reference sequence). The CDR3 protein is CASSFGGGNTDTQYF. The CDR3 bases are TGTGCCAGCAGCTTCGGCGGGGGGAACACAGATACGCAGTATTTT.

The V and J genes are TRBV28 and TRBJ2-7, with 7 bases that match TRBD2. Germline CDR1 and CDR2: MDHEN and SYDVKM. The CDR3 consists of 14 residues. The junction had 10 bases not matched to a gene; V was cut back by 8 bases and J by 3 bases. CDR3 sequence: CASCPGGEFYEQYF. CDR3 DNA sequence: TGTGCCAGCTGCCCTGGGGGGGAGTTCTACGAGCAGTACTTC.

The chain employs TRBV23-1 and TRBJ2-1; tentatively, D is TRBD2 (6 bases). TRBV23-1 carries the ORF label, with uncertain function. With 7 bases removed from V and 8 bases from J, the gap between germline ends came to 21 bases. The CDR3 is 15 amino acids. CDR3 DNA sequence: TGCGCCAGCACTCATATCCCCGGGACTTCCTATGAGCAGTTCTTC. The encoded protein is CASTHIPGTSYEQFF.

The table lists this clonotype with many counts. J is TRBJ1-2 and V is TRBV18; perhaps TRBD1 as D (5 bases). Germline V gives CDR1 KGHSH, CDR2 LQKENI. The CDR3 length is 13 residues. V was shortened by 0 bases and J by 7 bases, with 9 bases between the two germline ends. CDR3 residues: CASSPPGRRGYTF. DNA of the CDR3: TGTGCCAGCTCACCACCGGGACGGCGTGGCTACACCTTC.

The table lists this clonotype with many counts. The V and J genes are TRBV6-2 or TRBV6-3 and TRBJ2-6; D possibly corresponds to TRBD1 (6 bases). The CDR3 loop spans 17 amino acids. CDR1 and CDR2 (germline): MNHEY, SVGEGT. V was cut by 7 bases and J by 0 bases, with 16 bases left in between. The CDR3 DNA is TGTGCCAGCAACCCGCCCGGGACACCCTCTGGGGCCAACGTCCTGACTTTC. Its protein product is CASNPPGTPSGANVLTF.

This clonotype was recorded at least ten times. The chain has TRBV5-5 and TRBJ1-1; no clear D gene. The CDR3 sequence is 15 residues long. Trimming left V 2 bases short and J 2 bases short, with 13 bases between. The V gene's germline CDR1 is SGHKS and CDR2 YYEKEE (reference sequence). In DNA, the CDR3 is TGTGCCAGCAGCTTAACCACAGTTCCTAACACTGAAGCTTTCTTT. It translates to CASSLTTVPNTEAFF.